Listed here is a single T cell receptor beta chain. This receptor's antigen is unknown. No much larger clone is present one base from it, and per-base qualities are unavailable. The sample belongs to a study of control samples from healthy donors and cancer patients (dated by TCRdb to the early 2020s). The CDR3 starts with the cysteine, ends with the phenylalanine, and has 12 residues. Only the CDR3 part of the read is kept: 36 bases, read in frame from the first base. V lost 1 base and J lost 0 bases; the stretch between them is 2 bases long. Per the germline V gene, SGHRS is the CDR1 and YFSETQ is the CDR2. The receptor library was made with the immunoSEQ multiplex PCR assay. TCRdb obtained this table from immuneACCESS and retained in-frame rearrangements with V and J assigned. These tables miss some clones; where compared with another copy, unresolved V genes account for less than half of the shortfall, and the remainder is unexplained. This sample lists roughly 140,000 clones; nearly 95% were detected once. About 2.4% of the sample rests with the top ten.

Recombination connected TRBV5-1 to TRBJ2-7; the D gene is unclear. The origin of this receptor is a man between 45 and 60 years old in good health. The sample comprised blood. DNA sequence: TGCGCCAGCAGCTTGAGCTCCTACGAGCAGTACTTC. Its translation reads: CASSLSSYEQYF.